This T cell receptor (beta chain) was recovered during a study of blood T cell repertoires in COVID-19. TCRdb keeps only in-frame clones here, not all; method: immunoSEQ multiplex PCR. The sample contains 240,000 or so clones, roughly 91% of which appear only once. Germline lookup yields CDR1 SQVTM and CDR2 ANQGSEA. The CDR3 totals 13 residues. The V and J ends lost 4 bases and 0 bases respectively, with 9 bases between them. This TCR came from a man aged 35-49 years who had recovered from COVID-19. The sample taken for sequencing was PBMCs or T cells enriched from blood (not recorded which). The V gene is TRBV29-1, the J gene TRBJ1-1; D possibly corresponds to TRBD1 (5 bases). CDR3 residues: CSVGGTLNTEAFF. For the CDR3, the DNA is TGCAGCGTTGGCGGGACTTTGAACACTGAAGCTTTCTTT.